This paragraph covers one T cell receptor beta chain sequence. Antigen unknown. The sample comes from a study of chemoradiotherapy in HPV16-positive cancers. Looking at the study overall: Functional T-cell assays on a couple of HPV16-positive patients' cells defined candidate HPV-specific clones and common TCR motifs. Overall study findings and caveats: Candidate HPV-specific clones and E7-related TCR motifs grew in tumor during treatment.

The germline V gene encodes CDR1 LGHNA and CDR2 YSLEER. The length of the CDR3 is 17 residues. V lost 0 bases to trimming and J lost 5 bases; unmatched junction nucleotides: 10. Data came from immunoSEQ multiplex PCR; TCRdb stores just in-frame clones and leaves some out. The repertoire has 2,500 to 3,000 clones, 70% to 90% of them found once; the top ten carry roughly 4%. V usage is TRBV4-3 and J usage is TRBJ2-7; TRBD2 aligns across 10 bases. This TCR was recovered from a human donor with HPV-associated anogenital cancer. The source material was tumor tissue, sampled from a patient who underwent chemoradiotherapy. CDR3 loop: CASSQDGPLLAGNEQYF. CDR3 DNA sequence: TGCGCCAGCAGCCAAGATGGCCCCTTACTAGCGGGAAACGAGCAGTACTTC.